The T cell receptor beta chain under discussion was sequenced for a study of blood T cell repertoires in COVID-19. Turning to the study itself: COVID-19 samples, acute and convalescent, were from the United States, Italy and Spain. Nucleic acid was either cDNA or gDNA, and it came from T cells, B-cell-depleted T cells, or PBMCs.

This CDR3 has 16 amino acids. V was cut by 3 bases and J by 6 bases, with 19 bases left in between. CDR1 and CDR2 (germline): MNHEY, SVGAGI. Authors' analysis steps: It was from reference gene primer amplification that nucleated cell counts were estimated. Data came from immunoSEQ multiplex PCR; TCRdb stores just in-frame clones and leaves some out. V, J and clone size reflect that table, while D and trimming were determined from the DNA. The profile shows roughly 24,000 clones, 70% to 90% of them singletons. The source material was peripheral blood. This TCR derives from a man aged 65-85 years with COVID-19, enrolled during active disease. This chain links TRBV6-5 with TRBJ2-3; a possible D gene is TRBD1 (5 bases). The CDR3 nucleotides read TGTGCCAGCAGTTATTCGCCGGGTTTCCCAGGGGATACGCAGTATTTT. Amino acids: CASSYSPGFPGDTQYF.